This passage covers 11 T cell receptor beta chains from one sample sequenced in a study of blood T cell repertoires in COVID-19 (dated by TCRdb to about 2020). Library generation was performed with the immunoSEQ multiplex PCR assay. TCRdb's version of the immuneACCESS table is confined to in-frame rearrangements and falls short of the full clone set. An unresolved V gene accounts for under half of the shortfall where checked; the remainder is of unknown origin. The sample table records some 200,000 clones; approximately 80% of these occur just once. The top ten constitute around 13% of the sample. Sample: peripheral blood. These TCRs come from a human donor in a cohort sampled during active COVID-19.

V is TRBV18 and J is TRBJ2-3; D perhaps matches TRBD2 (5 bases). Trimming shortened V by 0 bases and J by 1 base, and 5 bases separated the two germline ends. Germline V gene lookup returns CDR1 KGHSH and CDR2 LQKENI. CDR3 length equals 14 residues. The CDR3 here is CASSPPEGTDTQYF. The CDR3 DNA is TGTGCCAGCTCACCACCGGAGGGCACAGATACGCAGTATTTT.

Of note for this clone: Other DNA sequences in the sample encode the same CDR3. The chain is built from TRBV12-3 or TRBV12-4 and TRBJ1-5; unclear D gene. V was pared by 5 bases and J by 4 bases, with 6 bases between. This CDR3 has 12 amino acids. CDR3 amino acids: CASSPRNQPQHF. The CDR3 nucleotides read TGTGCCAGCAGTCCTAGAAATCAGCCCCAGCATTTT.

The chain links TRBV7-2 to TRBJ1-5; D is unresolved. Germline V lookup: CDR1 SGHTA, CDR2 FQGNSA. V shed 3 bases and J shed 3 bases, with 9 bases lying between them. CDR3 length: 14 amino acids. The CDR3 sequence: CASSFIAPNQPQHF. The CDR3 DNA reads TGTGCCAGCAGCTTCATAGCACCCAATCAGCCCCAGCATTTT.

The gene calls are TRBV27 and TRBJ2-1, with D possibly matching TRBD2 (6 bases). Germline assignment: CDR1 MNHEY and CDR2 SMNVEV (reference sequence). V was cut by 5 bases and J by 6 bases, with 11 bases left in between. This CDR3 is built from 13 residues. CDR3: CASSRDSSNEQFF. The CDR3 DNA is TGTGCCAGCAGTCGGGACTCCAGCAATGAGCAGTTCTTC.

The V and J genes are TRBV19 and TRBJ2-1; TRBD2 aligns across 8 bases. The CDR3 totals 16 residues. With 5 bases clipped from V and 7 bases from J, the junction kept 13 bases outside the gene matches. Germline CDR1 is LNHDA and CDR2 is SQIVND (reference sequence). The CDR3 reads CASSQARRGTSNEQFF. CDR3 nucleotides: TGTGCCAGTAGTCAAGCCCGCCGGGGGACTAGTAATGAGCAGTTCTTC.

This chain connects TRBV5-6 to TRBJ1-4; D possibly corresponds to TRBD1 (6 bases). Trimming shortened V by 2 bases and J by 7 bases, and 12 bases separated the two germline ends. Germline CDR1 is SGHDT and CDR2 is YYEEEE. The CDR3 loop spans 14 amino acids. The CDR3 DNA is TGTGCCAGCAGCTTCGACAGGAGCGGTGAAAAACTGTTTTTT. Translation gives CASSFDRSGEKLFF.

The sample holds a few counts of this clone. The chain couples TRBV28 to TRBJ1-5; 8 bases line up with TRBD1. Germline V gene sequence: CDR1 MDHEN, CDR2 SYDVKM. The junction had 8 bases not matched to a gene; V was cut back by 3 bases and J by 7 bases. The length of the CDR3 is 15 residues. DNA for the CDR3: TGTGCCAGCAGTTTGCAGGGGGCTATGGGGCAGCCCCAGCATTTT. It is translated as CASSLQGAMGQPQHF.

The V and J genes are TRBV11-1 and TRBJ2-7; TRBD1 matches 9 bases. The CDR3 extends over 14 amino acids. V lost 5 bases to trimming and J lost 3 bases; unmatched junction nucleotides: 5. Germline V gene data show CDR1 as SGHAT and CDR2 as FQDESV (reference sequence). Here the CDR3 DNA reads TGTGCCAGCAGCCGGGACAGGGATAGCTACGAGCAGTACTTC. Translated, it gives CASSRDRDSYEQYF.

This clone was observed a handful of times. The chain couples TRBV7-3 to TRBJ2-2; 12 nucleotides agree with TRBD1. V dropped 5 bases and J dropped 6; count of bases not matched to a gene: 4. CDR3 length equals 15 residues. From germline, CDR1 is SGHTA and CDR2 FQGTGA. CDR3 DNA sequence: TGTGCCAGCAGCCCGGGGACAGGGGGCCCCGGGGAGCTGTTTTTT. It is translated as CASSPGTGGPGELFF.

This rearrangement joins TRBV6-6 to TRBJ1-4; D is possibly TRBD1 (5 bases). This CDR3 has 16 residues. Looked up from germline, CDR1 is MNHNY and CDR2 is SVGAGI (reference sequence). V lost 5 bases, J lost 4 bases, and 17 bases lay in between. The CDR3 sequence: CASSHGGLRVNEKLFF. As DNA, the CDR3 is TGTGCCAGCAGTCACGGGGGTCTGCGGGTTAATGAAAAACTGTTTTTT.

This sequence joins TRBV19 and TRBJ1-2; D unresolved. Germline CDR1 and CDR2: LNHDA and SQIVND (reference sequence). The length of the CDR3 is 13 residues. V was pared by 2 bases and J by 1 base, with 5 bases between. CDR3 in DNA: TGTGCCAGTAGTATATCCCTTAACTATGGCTACACCTTC. Residues: CASSISLNYGYTF.